The 3 T cell receptor beta chains listed next were all sequenced from one sample in a study of T-cell reconstitution after alpha-beta-depleted transplantation in children. It was with unique molecular identifiers that the TCRbeta library was prepared. TCRdb re-called the PCR reads through MiXCR, storing one row per CDR3 protein. The data hold 80,000 to 100,000 distinct CDR3 sequences, with 20% to 30% observed a single time. Specimen: PBMCs, collected before TCRalphabeta/CD19-depleted stem cell transplant. The origin of the receptors is a boy aged 2-9 years with acute lymphoblastic leukemia, due to receive a stem cell transplant.

This clonotype was found a few times. The J gene is TRBJ1-6, the V gene TRBV28; TRBD1 might be the D (6 bases). From germline, CDR1 is MDHEN and CDR2 SYDVKM. The CDR3 runs 15 residues. The V and J ends lost 6 bases and 10 bases respectively, with 19 bases between them. The CDR3 spells CASRATTGNNSPLHF. The CDR3 DNA reads TGTGCCAGCAGAGCCACCACAGGGAACAACTCACCCCTCCACTTT.

The chain is built from TRBV9 and TRBJ1-5; D perhaps matches TRBD1 (5 bases). The CDR3 is 16 amino acids. Germline V lookup: CDR1 SGDLS, CDR2 YYNGEE. The germline V and J ends were trimmed by 6 bases and 0 bases, with 16 bases remaining between them. The CDR3 protein is CASKPGSFYSNQPQHF. Written as DNA, the CDR3 is TGTGCCAGCAAGCCAGGGTCCTTTTATAGCAATCAGCCCCAGCATTTT. The full variable domain, with the rest looked up from reference TRBV9 and TRBJ1-5, is DSGVTQTPKHLITATGQRVTLRCSPRSGDLSVYWYQQSLDQGLQFLIQYYNGEERAKGNILERFSAQQFPDLHSELNLSSLELGDSALYFCASKPGSFYSNQPQHFGDGTRLSIL.

The sample holds a few counts of this clonotype. The genes are TRBV5-1 and TRBJ2-5; no reliable D call. Germline assignment: CDR1 SGHRS and CDR2 YFSETQ. V shed 4 bases and J shed 0 bases, with 7 bases lying between them. This CDR3 comprises 13 residues. The CDR3 region is CASSGVNQETQYF. The CDR3 DNA sequence: TGCGCCAGCAGCGGAGTCAACCAAGAGACCCAGTACTTC.